Listed here are 19 T cell receptor beta chains from one sample, sequenced in a study of T cell repertoires in cytomegalovirus infection. In TCRdb, the reads were re-called with MiXCR into one record per CDR3 protein. The repertoire holds roughly 990,000 distinct CDR3 sequences, with around 29% as singletons. Which antigens these TCRs recognize remains unknown. The source material was cultured CD8+ T cells from PBMCs, sampled from culture after CMV antigen stimulation. The receptors shown here come from a human donor in good health (CMV status not recorded). Some clones in this sample may be carry-over from other donors' samples.

Note on this clonotype: This may be a read error, as it is one base from a much larger clone. The chain recombines TRBV7-9 with TRBJ1-4, with D tentatively TRBD1 (5 bases). Germline-derived CDR1 and CDR2 are SEHNR and FQNEAQ (reference sequence). CDR3 size: 14 residues. Between the trimmed V and J ends, which lost 4 bases and 3 bases, there was a span of 9 bases. The DNA for the CDR3 is TGTGCCAGCAGCTACGGGACGGCTAATGAAAAACTGTTTTTT. It is translated as CASSYGTANEKLFF.

At least ten counts were recorded for this clonotype. The chain recombines TRBV7-6 with TRBJ2-1, with 16 positions matching TRBD2. The CDR3 length is 18 residues. V dropped 1 base and J dropped 7; count of bases not matched to a gene: 7. Germline V CDR1 and CDR2: SGHVS, FNYEAQ. The CDR3 sequence: CASSLDQGLAGGPNEQFF. In nucleotides, the CDR3 is TGTGCCAGCAGCTTAGACCAGGGACTAGCGGGGGGGCCGAATGAGCAGTTCTTC.

This sequence joins TRBV20-1 and TRBJ1-2, with D unclear. Germline loops: CDR1 DFQATT, CDR2 SNEGSKA (reference sequence). The V end was cut by 0 bases, the J end by 13 bases, with 9 bases between. CDR3 size: 10 residues. Written as DNA, the CDR3 is TGCAGTGCTAGAGATTTGGAAGGCACCTTC. Translated: CSARDLEGTF.

Notes on this clonotype: Possible read error: a much larger clone is one base away. The chain uses TRBV7-6 and TRBJ2-5, with D possibly being TRBD1 (5 bases). Per germline, CDR1 SGHVS and CDR2 FNYEAQ. The CDR3 consists of 15 residues. The CDR3 reads CVSSLVYRTQETQYF. In DNA, the CDR3 is TGTGTCAGCAGCTTAGTTTACAGGACCCAAGAGACCCAGTACTTC.

In this sample, this clonotype is medium-sized (0.01 to 0.1%). The J gene is TRBJ1-1, the V gene TRBV7-2, with TRBD1 identical over 8 bases. There are 15 residues in the CDR3. J gave up 5 bases and V 6 bases, and 11 bases lay outside the gene matches. Germline loops: CDR1 SGHTA, CDR2 FQGNSA. The CDR3 loop is CASSWGAGGRTEAFF. The CDR3 coding sequence is TGTGCCAGCAGTTGGGGGGCAGGGGGCAGGACTGAAGCTTTCTTT.

This clonotype has only one observation. The rearrangement uses TRBV7-6 and TRBJ1-3; D unclear. The length of the CDR3 is 10 residues. Germline V gives CDR1 SGHVS, CDR2 FNYEAQ. The CDR3 DNA reads TGTGCAGGAGGGGGAAACACCATATATTTT. Translating gives CAGGGNTIYF.

The chain carries TRBV7-4 and TRBJ2-1; 11 bases map to TRBD2. Trimming took 5 bases from V and 5 from J; bases not matched to a gene: 8. The CDR3 totals 16 residues. Looked up from germline, CDR1 is SGHVT and CDR2 is SQSDAQ. Here the CDR3 DNA reads TGTGCCAGCAGCGCCACTAGCGGGGGCGTTCACAATGAGCAGTTCTTC. Translated, it gives CASSATSGGVHNEQFF.

Comment on this clonotype: One base away lies a much larger clone, so this may be a sequencing read error. The conserved phenylalanine or tryptophan is not found at the CDR3 terminus, so this likely reflects a read error. The J gene is TRBJ2-1, the V gene TRBV7-6; TRBD2 matches 11 bases. Germline assignment: CDR1 SGHVS and CDR2 FNYEAQ. After removal of 3 bases from V and 3 bases from J, the junction contained 10 bases not matched to a gene. This CDR3 has 18 residues. DNA for the CDR3: TGTGCCAGCAGCTTGGGGGTAGCGGGGGGGGCTCTCTACAATGAGCAGTTCTTA. Protein product: CASSLGVAGGALYNEQFL.

This clonotype has only a few counts. This chain links TRBV7-3 with TRBJ2-1; D is ambiguous. V lost 5 bases and J 7 bases, leaving 9 bases between the germline ends. Germline CDR1 and CDR2: SGHTA and FQGTGA. This CDR3 comprises 12 residues. DNA of the CDR3: TGTGCCAGCAGCGGGTCTACAAATGAGCAGTTCTTC. Its translation: CASSGSTNEQFF.

This clonotype was seen more than once but under ten times. The chain carries TRBV6-5 and TRBJ2-3; 9 bases are shared with TRBD1. The CDR3 sequence is 15 residues long. Germline V gene lookup returns CDR1 MNHEY and CDR2 SVGAGI. Trimming removed 6 bases from V and 2 bases from J; junction bases left unmatched: 6. DNA for the CDR3: TGTGCCAGCAGCAAGACAGGGGGGGTCACAGATACGCAGTATTTT. As protein: CASSKTGGVTDTQYF.

With regard to this clonotype: A much larger clone lies one base from this, so it may be a read error. The chain uses TRBV7-2 and TRBJ2-7; possibly TRBD1 for D (6 bases). The germline V gene has CDR1 SGHTA and CDR2 FQGNSA. V lost 7 bases and J 2 bases, leaving 21 bases between the germline ends. The CDR3 runs 16 residues. CDR3 region: CASNTPGHLITYEQYF. As DNA, the CDR3 is TGTGCCAGCAACACACCGGGACACCTAATAACCTACGAGCAGTACTTC.

The V call is TRBV27, the J call TRBJ2-1; 7 nucleotides line up with TRBD2. Trimming took 2 bases from V and 8 from J; bases not matched to a gene: 9. In germline, CDR1 is MNHEY, CDR2 SMNVEV (reference sequence). This CDR3 contains 15 residues. CDR3 nucleotide sequence: TGTGCCAGCAGTTTACAGACTAGCAATAGAGATGAGCAGTTCTTC. Translated, it gives CASSLQTSNRDEQFF.

The V gene is TRBV15, the J gene TRBJ2-1; TRBD2 might be the D (5 bases). V shed 9 bases and J shed 6 bases, with 12 bases lying between them. This CDR3 is built from 12 residues. Germline V CDR1 and CDR2: LNHNV, YYDKDF (reference sequence). In DNA, the CDR3 is TGTGCCACTGCGAGGGAGCCCAATGAGCAGTTCTTC. This codes for CATAREPNEQFF.

The chain carries TRBV20-1 and TRBJ2-5, with TRBD1 matching 7 bases. The CDR3 extends over 14 amino acids. CDR1 is DFQATT, CDR2 SNEGSKA, per germline (reference sequence). The ends lost 6 bases at V and 3 bases at J; junction bases unmatched: 10. In DNA form, the CDR3 reads TGCAGTGCCGACCTAATGACAGGGAAAGAGACCCAGTACTTC. Protein sequence: CSADLMTGKETQYF.

There are a few counts of this clonotype. This chain links TRBV20-1 with TRBJ2-7; 11 bases agree with TRBD2. Germline V gene data show CDR1 as DFQATT and CDR2 as SNEGSKA (reference sequence). J lost 4 bases, V lost 8 bases, and 16 bases had no gene match. The CDR3 sequence is 16 residues long. Here the CDR3 reads CSPWGIAGGTLYEQYV. The CDR3 nucleotides are TGCAGTCCCTGGGGAATAGCGGGGGGGACCTTATACGAGCAGTACGTC.

The table lists this clonotype with many counts. The chain carries TRBV12-3 or TRBV12-4 and TRBJ2-3, with D perhaps TRBD2 (7 bases). The V gene lost 6 bases and the J gene lost 4 bases, with 17 bases spanning the gap. The CDR3 is 15 amino acids. In DNA form, the CDR3 reads TGTGCCAGCAGCCTGGTCGGGGGGCCTTCAGATACGCAGTATTTT. It translates to CASSLVGGPSDTQYF.

There are many counts of this clonotype. The gene calls are TRBV7-8 and TRBJ2-3, with D possibly being TRBD2 (5 bases). CDR1 is SGHVS and CDR2 is FQNEAQ in the germline V gene. The CDR3 loop spans 16 amino acids. V was trimmed by 6 bases and J by 6 bases, leaving 22 bases between them. This chain's CDR3 is CASSFLTDYHKDTQYF. The CDR3 DNA follows: TGTGCCAGCAGTTTTTTAACTGACTATCACAAGGATACGCAGTATTTT. The full variable domain, rest sourced from reference TRBV7-8 and TRBJ2-3, is GAGVSQSPRYKVAKRGQDVALRCDPISGHVSLFWYQQALGQGPEFLTYFQNEAQLDKSGLPSDRFFAERPEGSVSTLKIQRTQQEDSAVYLCASSFLTDYHKDTQYFGPGTRLTVL.

The J gene is TRBJ2-1, the V gene TRBV5-1; D is unresolved. Germline V lookup: CDR1 SGHRS, CDR2 YFSETQ. The CDR3 is made up of 11 amino acids. Deletions cut 4 bases from V and 5 bases from J, with 4 bases between. The DNA for the CDR3 is TGCGCCAGCAGCGCGAACAATGAGCAGTTCTTC. Its protein product is CASSANNEQFF.

This clonotype was picked up a small number of times. This rearrangement joins TRBV28 to TRBJ1-5; D possibly corresponds to TRBD1 (5 bases). The CDR3 runs to 14 residues. Per germline, CDR1 MDHEN and CDR2 SYDVKM. The V gene lost 5 bases and the J gene lost 2 bases, with 10 bases spanning the gap. The CDR3 spells CASSTLGGNQPQHF. CDR3 sequence (DNA): TGTGCCAGCAGTACCTTGGGGGGCAATCAGCCCCAGCATTTT.